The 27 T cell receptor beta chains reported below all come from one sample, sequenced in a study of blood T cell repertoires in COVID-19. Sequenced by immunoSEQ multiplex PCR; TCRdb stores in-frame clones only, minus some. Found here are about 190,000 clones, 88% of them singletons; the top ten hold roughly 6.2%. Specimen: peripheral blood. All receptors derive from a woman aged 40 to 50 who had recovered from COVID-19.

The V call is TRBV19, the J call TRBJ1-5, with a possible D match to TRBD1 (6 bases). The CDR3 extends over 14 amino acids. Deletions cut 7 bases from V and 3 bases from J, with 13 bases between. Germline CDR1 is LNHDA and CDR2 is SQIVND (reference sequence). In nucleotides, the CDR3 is TGTGCCAGTACCTTCGGACAGTCCAATCAGCCCCAGCATTTT. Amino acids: CASTFGQSNQPQHF.

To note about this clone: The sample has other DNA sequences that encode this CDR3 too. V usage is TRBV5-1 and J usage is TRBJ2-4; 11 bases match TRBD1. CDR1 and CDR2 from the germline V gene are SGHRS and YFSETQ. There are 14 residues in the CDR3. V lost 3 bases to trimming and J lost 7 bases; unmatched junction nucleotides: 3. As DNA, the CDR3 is TGCGCCAGCAGCTCGGGGACAGGGGGGAACATTCAGTACTTC. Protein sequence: CASSSGTGGNIQYF.

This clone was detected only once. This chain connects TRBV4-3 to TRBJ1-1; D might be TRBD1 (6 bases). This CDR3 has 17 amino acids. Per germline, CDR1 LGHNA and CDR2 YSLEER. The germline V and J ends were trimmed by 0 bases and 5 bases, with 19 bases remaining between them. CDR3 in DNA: TGCGCCAGCAGCCAAGATTGGCAGGGGCGGATGGGGACTGAAGCTTTCTTT. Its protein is CASSQDWQGRMGTEAFF.

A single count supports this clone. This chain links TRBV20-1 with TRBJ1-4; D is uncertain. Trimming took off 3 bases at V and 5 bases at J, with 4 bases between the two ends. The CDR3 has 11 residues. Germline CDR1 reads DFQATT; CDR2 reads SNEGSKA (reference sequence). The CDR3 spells CSASPNEKLFF. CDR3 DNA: TGCAGTGCTAGTCCAAATGAAAAACTGTTTTTT.

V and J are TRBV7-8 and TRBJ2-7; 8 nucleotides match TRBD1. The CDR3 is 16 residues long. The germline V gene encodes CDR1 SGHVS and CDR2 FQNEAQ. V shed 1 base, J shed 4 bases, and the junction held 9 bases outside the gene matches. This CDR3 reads CASSLVGAGGFYEQYF. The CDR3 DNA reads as TGTGCCAGCAGCTTAGTTGGGGCAGGGGGCTTTTACGAGCAGTACTTC.

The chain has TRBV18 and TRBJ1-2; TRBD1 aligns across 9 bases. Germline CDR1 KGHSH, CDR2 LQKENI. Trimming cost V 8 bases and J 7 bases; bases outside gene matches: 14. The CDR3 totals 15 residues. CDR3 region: CASATSDRGDRGYTF. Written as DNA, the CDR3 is TGTGCCAGCGCGACCAGTGACAGGGGGGATCGTGGCTACACCTTC.

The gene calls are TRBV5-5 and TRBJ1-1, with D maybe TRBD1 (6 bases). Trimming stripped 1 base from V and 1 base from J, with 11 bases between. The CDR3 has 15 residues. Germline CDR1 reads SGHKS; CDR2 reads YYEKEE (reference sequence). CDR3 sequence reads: CASSLLPDRNTEAFF. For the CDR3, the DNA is TGTGCCAGCAGCTTGTTGCCGGACAGGAACACTGAAGCTTTCTTT.

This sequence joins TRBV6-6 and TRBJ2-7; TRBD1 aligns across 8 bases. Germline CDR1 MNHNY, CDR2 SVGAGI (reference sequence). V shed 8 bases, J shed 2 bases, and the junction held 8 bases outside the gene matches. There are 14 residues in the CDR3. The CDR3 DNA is TGTGCCAGCGGACGGGCAGGGGGCGCCTACGAGCAGTACTTC. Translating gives CASGRAGGAYEQYF.

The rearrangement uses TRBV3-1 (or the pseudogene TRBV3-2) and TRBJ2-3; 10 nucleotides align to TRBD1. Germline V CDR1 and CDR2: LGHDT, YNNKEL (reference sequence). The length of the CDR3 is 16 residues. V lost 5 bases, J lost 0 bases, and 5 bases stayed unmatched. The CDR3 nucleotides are TGTGCCAGCAGCTCCCGGACAGGGGGAAGCACAGATACGCAGTATTTT. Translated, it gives CASSSRTGGSTDTQYF.

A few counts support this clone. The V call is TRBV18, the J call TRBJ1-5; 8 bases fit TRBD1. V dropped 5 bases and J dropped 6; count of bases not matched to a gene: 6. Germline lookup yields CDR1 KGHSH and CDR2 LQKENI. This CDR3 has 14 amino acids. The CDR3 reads CASSTGTGRQPQHF. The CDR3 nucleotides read TGTGCCAGCTCAACCGGGACAGGCCGTCAGCCCCAGCATTTT.

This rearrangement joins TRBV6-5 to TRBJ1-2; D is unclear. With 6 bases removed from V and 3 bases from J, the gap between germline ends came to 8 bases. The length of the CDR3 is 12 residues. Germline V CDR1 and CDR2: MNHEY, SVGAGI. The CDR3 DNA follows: TGTGCCAGCAGGGCAGGTTACTATGGCTACACCTTC. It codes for CASRAGYYGYTF.

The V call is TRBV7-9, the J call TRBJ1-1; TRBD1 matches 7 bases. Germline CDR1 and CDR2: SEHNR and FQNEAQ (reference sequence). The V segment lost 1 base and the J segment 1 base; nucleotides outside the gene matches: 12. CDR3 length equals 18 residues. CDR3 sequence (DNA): TGTGCCAGCAGCTTAGTCCGAGTAGGGGGCGGTCCGAACACTGAAGCTTTCTTT. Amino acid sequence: CASSLVRVGGGPNTEAFF.

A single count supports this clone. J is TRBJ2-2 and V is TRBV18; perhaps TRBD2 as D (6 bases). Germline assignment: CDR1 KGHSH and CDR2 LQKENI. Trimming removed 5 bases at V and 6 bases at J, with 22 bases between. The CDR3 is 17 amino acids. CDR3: CASSAQTGTEGPGELFF. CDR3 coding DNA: TGTGCCAGCTCAGCTCAGACCGGGACTGAGGGTCCCGGGGAGCTGTTTTTT.

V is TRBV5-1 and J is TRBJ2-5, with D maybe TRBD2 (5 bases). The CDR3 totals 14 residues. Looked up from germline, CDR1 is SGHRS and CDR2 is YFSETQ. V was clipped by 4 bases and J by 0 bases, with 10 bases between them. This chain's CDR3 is CASSPWRDQETQYF. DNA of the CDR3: TGCGCCAGCAGCCCGTGGCGGGACCAAGAGACCCAGTACTTC.

The CDR3 sequence: CASSVGLGSYEQYF. The CDR3 bases are TGTGCCAGCAGCGTGGGACTAGGCTCCTACGAGCAGTACTTC. The J gene is TRBJ2-7, the V gene TRBV9; 8 bases match TRBD2. V shed 2 bases and J 0 bases; nucleotides not matched to a gene: 1. The V gene's germline CDR1 is SGDLS and CDR2 YYNGEE. CDR3 length: 14 residues.

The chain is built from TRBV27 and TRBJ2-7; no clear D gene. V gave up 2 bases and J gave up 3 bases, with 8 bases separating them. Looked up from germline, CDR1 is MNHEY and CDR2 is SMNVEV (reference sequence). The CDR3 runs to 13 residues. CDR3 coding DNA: TGTGCCAGCAGTTTAGAGGTGGGCTACGAGCAGTACTTC. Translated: CASSLEVGYEQYF.

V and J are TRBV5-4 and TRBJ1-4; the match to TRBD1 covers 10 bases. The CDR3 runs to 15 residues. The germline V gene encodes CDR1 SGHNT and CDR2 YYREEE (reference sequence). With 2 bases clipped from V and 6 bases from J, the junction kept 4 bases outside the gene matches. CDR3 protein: CASSLGTGVDEKLFF. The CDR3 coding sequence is TGTGCCAGCAGCTTAGGGACAGGGGTAGATGAAAAACTGTTTTTT.

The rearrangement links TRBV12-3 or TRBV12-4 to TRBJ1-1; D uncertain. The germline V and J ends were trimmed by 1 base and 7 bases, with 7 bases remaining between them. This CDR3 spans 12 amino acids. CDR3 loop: CASSLDIGEAFF. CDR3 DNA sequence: TGTGCCAGCAGTTTAGATATCGGTGAAGCTTTCTTT.

This CDR3 reads CASSPTGGMVAFF. The CDR3 coding sequence is TGTGCCAGCAGTCCGACAGGGGGTATGGTGGCTTTCTTT. The chain carries TRBV27 and TRBJ1-1, with 9 nucleotides matching TRBD1. J was trimmed by 11 bases and V by 5 bases; bases with no gene match: 9. This CDR3 has 13 amino acids. Germline values: CDR1 MNHEY, CDR2 SMNVEV (reference sequence).

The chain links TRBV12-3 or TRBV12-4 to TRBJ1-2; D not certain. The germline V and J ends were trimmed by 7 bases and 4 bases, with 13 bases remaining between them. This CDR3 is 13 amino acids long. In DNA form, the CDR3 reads TGTGCCAGCAAGGGTTGGAGCGGCTATGGCTACACCTTC. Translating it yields CASKGWSGYGYTF.

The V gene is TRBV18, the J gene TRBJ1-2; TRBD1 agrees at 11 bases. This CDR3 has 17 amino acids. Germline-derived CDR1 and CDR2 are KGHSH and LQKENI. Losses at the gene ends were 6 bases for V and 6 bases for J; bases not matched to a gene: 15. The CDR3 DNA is TGTGCCAGCTCTCGGGTCGGACAGGGGGCAGATGGGGATGGCTACACCTTC. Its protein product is CASSRVGQGADGDGYTF.

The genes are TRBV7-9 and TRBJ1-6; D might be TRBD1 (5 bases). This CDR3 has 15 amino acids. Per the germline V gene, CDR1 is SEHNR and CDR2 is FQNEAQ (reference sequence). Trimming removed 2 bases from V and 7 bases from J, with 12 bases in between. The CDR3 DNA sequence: TGTGCCAGCAGCTTATTAGGGGATAGCAATTCACCCCTCCACTTT. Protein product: CASSLLGDSNSPLHF.

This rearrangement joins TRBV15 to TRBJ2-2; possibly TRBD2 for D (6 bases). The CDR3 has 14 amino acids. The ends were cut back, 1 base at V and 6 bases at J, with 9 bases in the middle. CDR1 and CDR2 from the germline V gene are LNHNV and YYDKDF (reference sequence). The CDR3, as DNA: TGTGCCACCAGCAGAGCGGGAGTCCCCGGGGAGCTGTTTTTT. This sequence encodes CATSRAGVPGELFF.

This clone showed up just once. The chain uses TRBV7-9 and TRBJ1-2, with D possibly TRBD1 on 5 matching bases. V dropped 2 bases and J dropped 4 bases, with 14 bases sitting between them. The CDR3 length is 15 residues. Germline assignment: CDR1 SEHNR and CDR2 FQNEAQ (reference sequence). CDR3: CASSLTGVSGYGYTF. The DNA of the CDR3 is TGTGCCAGCAGCTTAACGGGGGTTTCAGGCTATGGCTACACCTTC.

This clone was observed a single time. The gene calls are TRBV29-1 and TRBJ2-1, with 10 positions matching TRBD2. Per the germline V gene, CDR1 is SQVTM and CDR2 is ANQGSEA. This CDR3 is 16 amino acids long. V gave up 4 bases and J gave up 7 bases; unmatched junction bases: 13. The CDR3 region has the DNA TGCAGCGTTGGGGGGGTAGCGGGAGGATTAGGGAATGAGCAGTTCTTC. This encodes CSVGGVAGGLGNEQFF.

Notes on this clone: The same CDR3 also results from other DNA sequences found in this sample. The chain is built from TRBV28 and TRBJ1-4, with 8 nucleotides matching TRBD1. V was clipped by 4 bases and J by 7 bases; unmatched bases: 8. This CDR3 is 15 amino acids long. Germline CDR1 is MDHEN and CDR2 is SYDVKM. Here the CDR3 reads CASSSQQGGVEKLFF. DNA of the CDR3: TGTGCCAGCAGTTCCCAACAGGGGGGAGTTGAAAAACTGTTTTTT.

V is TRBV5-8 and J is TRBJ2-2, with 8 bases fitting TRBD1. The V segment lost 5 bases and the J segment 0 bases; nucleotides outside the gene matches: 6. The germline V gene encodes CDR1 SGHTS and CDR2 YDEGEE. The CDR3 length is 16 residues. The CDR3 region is CASSLTGASNTGELFF. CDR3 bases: TGTGCCAGCAGTTTGACAGGGGCATCGAACACCGGGGAGCTGTTTTTT.